One TCR beta chain is described in this entry. Its antigen is unknown. Base quality data are lacking; no much larger clone is found one base away. The immunoSEQ Assay, a bias-controlled multiplex PCR, was used to amplify TCRbeta CDR3 regions from genomic DNA. As for the original processing: Within the assay, amplification of reference gene primers was used to estimate how many nucleated cells each sample contained. To quantify the absolute abundance of each unique TCRbeta CDR3 rearrangement, sequence reads were collapsed and filtered. For each sample, productive Simpson clonality was calculated as the square root of Simpson's diversity index across productive rearrangements. The table comes from immuneACCESS by way of TCRdb, which keeps in-frame sequences with V and J called. Part of the clones is missing from these tables; in studies checked, under half for an unresolved V gene and the rest for unknown reasons. That table supplies the V and J calls and clone size; D and trimming were determined from the DNA. The sample records some 87,000 clones, 87% of which are singletons. Jointly, the top ten make up about a sixth of the sample.

Each collaborating institution followed its own protocols to collect whole blood in K2EDTA tubes. For TCRbeta analysis, collaborators shipped samples in one of three forms: frozen whole blood, isolated PBMCs, or DNA extracted from either of those sample types. CDR1 and CDR2, per the germline V gene (reference sequence), are LNHNV and YYDKDF. Trimming takes 5 bases off V and 7 bases off J; junction bases not matched to a gene: 5. Reading from cysteine to phenylalanine, the CDR3 counts 13 amino acids. The CDR3 DNA has 39 bases and is translated from base 1. The data were taken from a study of blood T cell repertoires in COVID-19 (dated by TCRdb to the early 2020s). Study-wide context: Collaborator samples came from the United States, Italy and Spain and covered acute and convalescent phases of COVID-19. Nearly every sample came with metadata listing a de-identified subject ID, COVID-19 status, age in years and sex. The material from the prospective study consisted of cDNA or gDNA derived from T cells, B-cell-depleted T cells, or PBMCs. Deeply sampled blood TCRbeta repertoires from subjects exposed to, actively infected with, or recovered from COVID-19 were included in the dataset. Where HLA class I and class II types were available, the types were taken from metadata supplied by the sample provider, not from assay-based typing. The samples were drawn from the first 160 participants of the ongoing ImmuneRACE study and from 950 to 1,500 subjects provided by 6 global collaborators. The repertoires were released in a freely available public database intended as a resource for research on the immune response to SARS-CoV-2.

Overall results and qualifications from the work: The quantity of clinical and demographic metadata differed by source and by participant and was supplied without curation.

This sequence was found in a human donor in a cohort sampled during active COVID-19. The chain is made from TRBV15 and TRBJ2-4; 7 bases in the junction line up with TRBD2. The specimen sequenced was peripheral blood. The DNA is as follows: TGTGCCACCAGCCCAGCGGGGAGGAACATTCAGTACTTC. It specifies CATSPAGRNIQYF. Beyond the CDR3, the reference TRBV15 and TRBJ2-4 genes provide the residues; the full variable domain reads: DAMVIQNPRYQVTQFGKPVTLSCSQTLNHNVMYWYQQKSSQAPKLLFHYYDKDFNNEADTPDNFQSRRPNTSFCFLDIRSPGLGDTAMYLCATSPAGRNIQYFGAGTRLSVL.